The 11 T cell receptor beta chains in this list originate from one sample, sequenced in a study of Ad26.COV2.S vaccination and SARS-CoV-2 variants. Profiled with immunoSEQ multiplex PCR; TCRdb holds only in-frame clones, not every one. The data show nearly 400,000 clones, over 75% seen once. Treatment described: roughly 18 received Ad26.COV2.S at low or high dose, single or two shots; roughly 5 received placebo; per-sample allocation not given. Each sample was drawn 63 days after the first injection (of vaccine or placebo). The material was peripheral blood, obtained in a trial of Ad26.COV2.S vaccine versus placebo. Receptors originate from a person between 18 and 65 years old who received the Ad26.COV2.S COVID-19 vaccine or a placebo.

This chain joins TRBV6-7 and TRBJ2-3; no firm D call. TRBV6-7 is assigned to the ORF class and has an uncertain function. The V end was cut by 8 bases, the J end by 1 base, with 16 bases between. The CDR3 contains 15 residues. CDR3 amino acids: CASLLRGARTDTQYF. The DNA for the CDR3 is TGTGCCAGCTTATTACGCGGAGCGCGCACAGATACGCAGTATTTT.

The chain employs TRBV27 and TRBJ2-7; no reliable D call. Germline CDR1 is MNHEY and CDR2 is SMNVEV (reference sequence). V shed 2 bases and J shed 3 bases, with 2 bases lying between them. This CDR3 comprises 11 residues. CDR3 region: CASSLHYEQYF. The CDR3 region has the DNA TGTGCCAGCAGTTTACACTACGAGCAGTACTTC.

The V call is TRBV28, the J call TRBJ1-1; D is uncertain. CDR3 size: 14 residues. V gave up 5 bases and J gave up 11 bases, with 21 bases separating them. Germline V gives CDR1 MDHEN, CDR2 SYDVKM. The CDR3 bases are TGTGCCAGCAGTACCCCCGGGCCCCCATTTCCCGCTTTCTTT. It is translated as CASSTPGPPFPAFF. The entire variable domain, with the rest obtained from reference TRBV28 and TRBJ1-1, is as follows: DVKVTQSSRYLVKRTGEKVFLECVQDMDHENMFWYRQDPGLGLRLIYFSYDVKMKEKGDIPEGYSVSREKKERFSLILESASTNQTSMYLCASSTPGPPFPAFFGQGTRLTVV.

The chain has TRBV10-2 and TRBJ1-5, with D possibly matching TRBD1 (6 bases). V dropped 8 bases and J dropped 4 bases, with 15 bases sitting between them. CDR3 length: 14 residues. Germline CDR1 WSHSY, CDR2 SAAADI. The CDR3, as DNA: TGCGCCAGCGGGGGACACGCGGTTAATCAGCCCCAGCATTTT. Protein: CASGGHAVNQPQHF.

The chain joins TRBV19 to TRBJ1-1; D not resolved. Germline V lookup: CDR1 LNHDA, CDR2 SQIVND (reference sequence). The CDR3 has 13 amino acids. The V and J ends lost 6 bases and 7 bases respectively, with 15 bases between them. CDR3 amino acids: CASRRVSHNEAFF. The CDR3 coding sequence is TGTGCCAGTAGGCGTGTGTCTCATAATGAAGCTTTCTTT.

On this clone: Because the CDR3 is missing its conserved closing phenylalanine or tryptophan, this is likely a read error. The DNA is omitted, as the CDR3 cannot be located on it reliably, and the CDR3 follows TCRdb's listing. This chain uses TRBV24-1 with TRBJ1-5. Germline assignment: CDR1 KGHDR and CDR2 SFDVKD. With termini counted, the CDR3 has 8 amino acids. CDR3 in amino acids: CATSDSGE.

About this clone: Other DNA sequences in this specimen translate into the identical CDR3. V and J are TRBV5-1 and TRBJ2-7; 12 nucleotides agree with TRBD2. Germline V gene lookup returns CDR1 SGHRS and CDR2 YFSETQ. The CDR3 has 15 residues. The junction had 1 base not matched to a gene; V was cut back by 0 bases and J by 3 bases. The CDR3 sequence: CASSLALAGGYEQYF. CDR3 coding DNA: TGCGCCAGCAGCTTGGCACTAGCGGGAGGCTACGAGCAGTACTTC.

The rearrangement joins TRBV27 to TRBJ2-5; TRBD1 matches at 7 bases. The CDR3 has 16 amino acids. Per germline, CDR1 MNHEY and CDR2 SMNVEV (reference sequence). Trimming cost V 1 base and J 1 base; bases outside gene matches: 6. Written as DNA, the CDR3 is TGTGCCAGCAGTTTATACAGTTGGACAGGCCAAGAGACCCAGTACTTC. It is translated as CASSLYSWTGQETQYF.

The chain uses TRBV11-3 and TRBJ2-5, with D maybe TRBD2 (5 bases). V was pared by 8 bases and J by 3 bases, with 10 bases between. This CDR3 spans 12 amino acids. CDR1 is SGHNT, CDR2 YENEEA, per germline. CDR3 DNA: TGTGCCAGCGTGGGTAGCGAAGAGACCCAGTACTTC. This translates into CASVGSEETQYF. The whole variable domain, filled in from reference TRBV11-3 and TRBJ2-5, reads EAGVVQSPRYKIIEKKQPVAFWCNPISGHNTLYWYLQNLGQGPELLIRYENEEAVDDSQLPKDRFSAERLKGVDSTLKIQPAELGDSAVYLCASVGSEETQYFGPGTRLLVL.

This clone has a single count. Other nucleotide sequences from this sample produce the same CDR3. V and J are TRBV2 and TRBJ2-1; TRBD2 matches 11 bases. Per the germline V gene, CDR1 is SNHLY and CDR2 is FYNNEI. CDR3 length equals 14 residues. Unmatched junction bases numbered 4, after V lost 8 bases and J lost 4 bases. Here the CDR3 DNA reads TGTGCCAGCTCGGGACTAGCGGATTACAATGAGCAGTTCTTC. The encoded protein is CASSGLADYNEQFF.

The chain has TRBV7-6 and TRBJ2-2; 7 bases agree with TRBD1. In germline, CDR1 is SGHVS, CDR2 FNYEAQ. Germline trimming cut 2 bases from V and 5 bases from J; bases unmatched to any gene: 8. This CDR3 is built from 16 residues. The CDR3 region is CASSLYRDSKTGELFF. CDR3 sequence (DNA): TGTGCCAGCAGCTTATACCGGGACAGCAAAACCGGGGAGCTGTTTTTT.